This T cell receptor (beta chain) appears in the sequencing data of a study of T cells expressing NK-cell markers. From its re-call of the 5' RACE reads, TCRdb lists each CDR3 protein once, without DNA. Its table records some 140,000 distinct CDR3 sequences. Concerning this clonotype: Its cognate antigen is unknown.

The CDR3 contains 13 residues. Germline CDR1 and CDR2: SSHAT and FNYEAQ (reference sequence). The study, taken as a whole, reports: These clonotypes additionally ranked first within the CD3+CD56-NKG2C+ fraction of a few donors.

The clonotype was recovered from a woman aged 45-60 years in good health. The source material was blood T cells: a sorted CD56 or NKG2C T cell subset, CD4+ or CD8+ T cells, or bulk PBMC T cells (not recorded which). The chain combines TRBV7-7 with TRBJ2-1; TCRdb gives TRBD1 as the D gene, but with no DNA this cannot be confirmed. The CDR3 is CASSLSWGLEQFF.